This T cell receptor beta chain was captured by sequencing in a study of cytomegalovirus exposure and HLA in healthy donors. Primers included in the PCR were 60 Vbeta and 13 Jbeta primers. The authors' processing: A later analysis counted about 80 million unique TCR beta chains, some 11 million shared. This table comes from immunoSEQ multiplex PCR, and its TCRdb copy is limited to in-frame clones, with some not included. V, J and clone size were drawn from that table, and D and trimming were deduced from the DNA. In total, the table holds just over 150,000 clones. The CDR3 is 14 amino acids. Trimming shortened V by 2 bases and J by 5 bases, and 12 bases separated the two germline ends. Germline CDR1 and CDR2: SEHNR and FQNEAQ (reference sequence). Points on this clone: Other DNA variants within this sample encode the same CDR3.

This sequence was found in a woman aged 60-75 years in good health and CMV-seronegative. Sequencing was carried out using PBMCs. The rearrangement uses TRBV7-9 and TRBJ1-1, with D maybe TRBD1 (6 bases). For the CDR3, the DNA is TGTGCCAGCAGCTTATTGGGGGGGCAGACTGAAGCTTTCTTT. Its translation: CASSLLGGQTEAFF.